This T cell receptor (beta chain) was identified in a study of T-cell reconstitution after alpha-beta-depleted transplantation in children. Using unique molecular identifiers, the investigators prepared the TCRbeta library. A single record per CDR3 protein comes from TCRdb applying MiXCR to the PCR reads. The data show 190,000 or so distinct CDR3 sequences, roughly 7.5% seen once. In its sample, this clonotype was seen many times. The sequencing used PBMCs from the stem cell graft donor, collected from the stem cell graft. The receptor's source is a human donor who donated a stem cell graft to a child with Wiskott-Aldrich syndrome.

CDR3 protein: CASTRTGYEQYF. For the CDR3, the DNA is TGTGCCAGCACCAGGACAGGCTACGAGCAGTACTTC. The V gene is TRBV2, the J gene TRBJ2-7; 7 bases line up with TRBD1. The germline CDR1 and CDR2 sequences are SNHLY and FYNNEI. Trimming removed 7 bases from V and 3 bases from J; junction bases left unmatched: 3. This CDR3 comprises 12 residues.